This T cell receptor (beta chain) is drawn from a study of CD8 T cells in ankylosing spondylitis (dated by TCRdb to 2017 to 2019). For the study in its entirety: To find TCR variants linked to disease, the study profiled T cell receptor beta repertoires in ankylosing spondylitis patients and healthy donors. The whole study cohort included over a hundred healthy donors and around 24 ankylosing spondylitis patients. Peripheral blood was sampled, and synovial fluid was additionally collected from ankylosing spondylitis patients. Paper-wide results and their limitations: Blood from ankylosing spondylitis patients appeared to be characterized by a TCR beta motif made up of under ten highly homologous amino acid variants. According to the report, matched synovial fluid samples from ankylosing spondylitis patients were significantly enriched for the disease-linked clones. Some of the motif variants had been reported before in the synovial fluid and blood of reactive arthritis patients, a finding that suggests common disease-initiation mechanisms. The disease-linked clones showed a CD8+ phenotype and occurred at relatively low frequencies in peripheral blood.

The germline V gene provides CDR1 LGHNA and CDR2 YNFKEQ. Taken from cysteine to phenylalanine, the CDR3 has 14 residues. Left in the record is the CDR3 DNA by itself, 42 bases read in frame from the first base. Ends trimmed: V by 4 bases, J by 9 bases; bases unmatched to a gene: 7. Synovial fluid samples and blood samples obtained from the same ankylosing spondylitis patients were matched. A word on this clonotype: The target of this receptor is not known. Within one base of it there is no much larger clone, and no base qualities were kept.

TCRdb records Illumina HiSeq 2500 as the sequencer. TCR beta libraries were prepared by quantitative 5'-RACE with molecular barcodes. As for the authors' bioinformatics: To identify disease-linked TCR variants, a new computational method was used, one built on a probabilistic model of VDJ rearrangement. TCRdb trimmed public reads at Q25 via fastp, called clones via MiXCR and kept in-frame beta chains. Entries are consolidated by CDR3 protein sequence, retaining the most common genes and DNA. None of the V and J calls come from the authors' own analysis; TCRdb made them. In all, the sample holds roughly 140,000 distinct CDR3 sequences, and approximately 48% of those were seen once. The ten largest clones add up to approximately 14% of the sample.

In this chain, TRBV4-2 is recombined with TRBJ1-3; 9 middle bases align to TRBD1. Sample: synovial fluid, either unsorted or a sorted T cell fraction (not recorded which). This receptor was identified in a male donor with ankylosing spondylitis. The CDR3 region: CASSPGQGPTTIYF. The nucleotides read TGTGCCAGCAGCCCTGGACAGGGGCCGACCACCATATATTTT.